The clone carrying this T cell receptor beta chain was counted at least ten times. Antigen unknown. RNA transcripts yielded amplified TCR beta CDR3 regions. The HTBI primer set was used in a first-round RT-PCR of the TCR CDR3. A single record per CDR3 protein comes from TCRdb applying MiXCR to the multiplex PCR reads. The sample includes a few hundred thousand distinct CDR3 sequences, 14% of them seen just once. This entry is derived from a study of T cells in Graves' hyperthyroidism and ophthalmopathy. Study results and limitations: A model of 13 V-J pairs discriminated ophthalmopathy from stable hyperthyroidism. Blood also showed most of the thyroid clonotypes that were expanded above 0.001.

The CDR3 spans 15 residues. The trim removed 3 bases at V and 5 bases at J, leaving 9 bases unmatched. PBMCs were obtained from approximately 9.2 ml fresh peripheral blood. Material: blood. V usage is TRBV12-3 or TRBV12-4 and J usage is TRBJ2-7; 8 positions agree with TRBD1. This TCR derives from a woman in her twenties or thirties with Graves' hyperthyroidism that later progressed to Graves' ophthalmopathy. CDR3: CASSFSGRGHDEQYF. CDR3 sequence (DNA): TGTGCCAGCAGTTTTTCAGGCAGGGGGCACGACGAGCAGTACTTC.